This entry features one T cell receptor beta chain sequence. Produced via immunoSEQ multiplex PCR; TCRdb's table is partial and in-frame only. Seen here are under 80,000 clones, approximately 90% observed once, and the top ten hold roughly 1.3%. This sample stems from a study of T cell responses to AZD1222 COVID-19 vaccine. The ends were cut back, 5 bases at V and 3 bases at J, with 13 bases in the middle. Germline CDR1 and CDR2: SGHNT and YENEEA. The CDR3 consists of 14 residues. The sequence derives from an adult who received the AZD1222 COVID-19 vaccine. The rearrangement uses TRBV11-3 and TRBJ2-5; possibly TRBD1 for D (6 bases). Sequenced here: peripheral blood, sampled 28 days after the second AZD1222 dose. The CDR3 DNA reads as TGTGCCAGCAGCCCACAGGGAATCAAAGAGACCCAGTACTTC. Its translation: CASSPQGIKETQYF.